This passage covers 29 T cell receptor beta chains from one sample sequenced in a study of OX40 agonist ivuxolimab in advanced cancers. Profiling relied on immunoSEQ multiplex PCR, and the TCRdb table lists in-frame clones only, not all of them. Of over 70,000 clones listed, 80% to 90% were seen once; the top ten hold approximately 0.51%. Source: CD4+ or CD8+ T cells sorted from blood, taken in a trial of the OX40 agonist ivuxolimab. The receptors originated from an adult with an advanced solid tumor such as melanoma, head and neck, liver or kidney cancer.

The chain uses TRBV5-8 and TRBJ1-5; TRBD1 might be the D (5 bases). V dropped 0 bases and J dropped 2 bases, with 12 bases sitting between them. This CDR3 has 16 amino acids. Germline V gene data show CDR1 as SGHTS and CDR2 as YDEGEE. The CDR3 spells CASSLVAGGGNQPQHF. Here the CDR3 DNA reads TGTGCCAGCAGCTTGGTGGCCGGGGGGGGCAATCAGCCCCAGCATTTT.

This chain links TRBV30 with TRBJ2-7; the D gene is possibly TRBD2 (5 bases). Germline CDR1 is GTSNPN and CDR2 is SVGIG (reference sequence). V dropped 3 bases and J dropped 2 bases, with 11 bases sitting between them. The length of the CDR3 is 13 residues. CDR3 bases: TGTGCCTGGAGCTTCCCCGGGGCCTACGAGCAGTACTTC. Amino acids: CAWSFPGAYEQYF.

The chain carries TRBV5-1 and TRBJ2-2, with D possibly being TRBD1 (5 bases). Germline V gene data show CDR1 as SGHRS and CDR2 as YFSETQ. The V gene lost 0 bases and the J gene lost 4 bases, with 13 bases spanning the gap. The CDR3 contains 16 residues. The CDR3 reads CASSLGAQGPTGELFF. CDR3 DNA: TGCGCCAGCAGCTTGGGGGCCCAGGGCCCCACCGGGGAGCTGTTTTTT.

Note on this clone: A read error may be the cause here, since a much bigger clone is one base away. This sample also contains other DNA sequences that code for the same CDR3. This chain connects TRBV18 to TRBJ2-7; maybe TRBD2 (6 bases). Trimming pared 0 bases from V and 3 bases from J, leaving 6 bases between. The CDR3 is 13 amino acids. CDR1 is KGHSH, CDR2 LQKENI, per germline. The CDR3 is CASSPPGGYEQYF. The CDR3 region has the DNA TGTGCCAGCTCACCACCCGGGGGCTACGAGCAGTACTTC.

CDR3 protein: CASSPRGAKNIQYF. The CDR3 coding sequence is TGTGCCAGCTCACCTAGGGGGGCCAAAAACATTCAGTACTTC. The chain couples TRBV18 to TRBJ2-4; D may be TRBD1 (6 bases). Germline CDR1 reads KGHSH; CDR2 reads LQKENI. Trimming removed 3 bases at V and 1 base at J, with 7 bases between. The CDR3 contains 14 residues.

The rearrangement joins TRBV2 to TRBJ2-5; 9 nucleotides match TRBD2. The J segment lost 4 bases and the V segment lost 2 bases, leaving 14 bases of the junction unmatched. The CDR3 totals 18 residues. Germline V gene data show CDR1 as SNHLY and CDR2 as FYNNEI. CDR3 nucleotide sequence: TGTGCCAGCAGTGAAAGAGGCCGCCCGGTTAGCGGGAGAGAGACCCAGTACTTC. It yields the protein CASSERGRPVSGRETQYF. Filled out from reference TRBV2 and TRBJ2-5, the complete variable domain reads EPEVTQTPSHQVTQMGQEVILRCVPISNHLYFYWYRQILGQKVEFLVSFYNNEISEKSEIFDDQFSVERPDGSNFTLKIRSTKLEDSAMYFCASSERGRPVSGRETQYFGPGTRLLVL.

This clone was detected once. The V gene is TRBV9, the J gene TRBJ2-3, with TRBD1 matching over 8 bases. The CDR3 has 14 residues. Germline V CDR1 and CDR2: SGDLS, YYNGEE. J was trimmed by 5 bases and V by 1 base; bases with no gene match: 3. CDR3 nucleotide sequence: TGTGCCAGCAGCGTACAGGGGGCGGGAGATACGCAGTATTTT. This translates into CASSVQGAGDTQYF.

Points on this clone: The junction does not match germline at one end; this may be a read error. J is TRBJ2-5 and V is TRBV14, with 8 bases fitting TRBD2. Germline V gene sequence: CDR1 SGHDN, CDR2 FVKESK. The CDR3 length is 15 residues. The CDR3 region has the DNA TGTGCCAGCAGCCAGGCTAGCGGGTTTCAAGAGGCCCAGTACTTC. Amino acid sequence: CASSQASGFQEAQYF.

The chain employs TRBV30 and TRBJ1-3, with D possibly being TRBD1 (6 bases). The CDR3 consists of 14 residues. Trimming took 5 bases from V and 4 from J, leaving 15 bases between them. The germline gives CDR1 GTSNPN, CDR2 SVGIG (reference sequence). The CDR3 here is CAWGTGRSGNTIYF. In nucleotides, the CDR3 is TGTGCCTGGGGTACAGGGCGATCCGGAAACACCATATATTTT. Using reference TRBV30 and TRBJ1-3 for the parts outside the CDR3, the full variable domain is SQTIHQWPATLVQPVGSPLSLECTVEGTSNPNLYWYRQAAGRGLQLLFYSVGIGQISSEVPQNLSASRPQDRQFILSSKKLLLSDSGFYLCAWGTGRSGNTIYFGEGSWLTVV.

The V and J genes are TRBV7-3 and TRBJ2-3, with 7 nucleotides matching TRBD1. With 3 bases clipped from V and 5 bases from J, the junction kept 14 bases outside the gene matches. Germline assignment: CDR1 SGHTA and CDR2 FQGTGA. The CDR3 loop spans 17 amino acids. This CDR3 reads CASSLHGVGGAGDTQYF. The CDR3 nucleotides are TGTGCCAGCAGCTTGCACGGGGTAGGGGGCGCGGGAGATACGCAGTATTTT.

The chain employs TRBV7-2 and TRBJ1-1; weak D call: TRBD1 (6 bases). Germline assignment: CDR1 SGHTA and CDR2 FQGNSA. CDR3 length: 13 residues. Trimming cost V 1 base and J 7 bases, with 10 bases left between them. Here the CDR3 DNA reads TGTGCCAGCAGCTTAGACAGGGCGGGTGAAGCTTTCTTT. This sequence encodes CASSLDRAGEAFF.

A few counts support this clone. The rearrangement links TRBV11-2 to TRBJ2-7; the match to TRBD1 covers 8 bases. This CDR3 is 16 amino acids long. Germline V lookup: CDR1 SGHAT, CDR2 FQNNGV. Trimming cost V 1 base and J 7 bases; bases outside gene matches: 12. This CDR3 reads CASSLVFGQGAGEQYF. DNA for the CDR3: TGTGCCAGCAGCTTAGTTTTTGGTCAGGGGGCTGGAGAGCAGTACTTC.

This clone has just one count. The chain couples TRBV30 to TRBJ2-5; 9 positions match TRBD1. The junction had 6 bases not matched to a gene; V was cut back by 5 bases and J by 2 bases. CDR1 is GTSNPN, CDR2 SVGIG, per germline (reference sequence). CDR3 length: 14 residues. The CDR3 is CAWRNRGRQETQYF. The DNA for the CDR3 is TGTGCCTGGCGGAACAGGGGGCGGCAAGAGACCCAGTACTTC.

This chain's CDR3 is CASSDAGAQPQHF. Written as DNA, the CDR3 is TGTGCCAGTAGTGATGCCGGCGCGCAGCCCCAGCATTTT. The chain employs TRBV19 and TRBJ1-5, with D unclear. Germline V gene sequence: CDR1 LNHDA, CDR2 SQIVND (reference sequence). Trimming shortened V by 5 bases and J by 7 bases, and 12 bases separated the two germline ends. This CDR3 has 13 residues.

CDR3 residues: CASSIGAGLAGGPEFF. The CDR3 region has the DNA TGTGCCAGTAGTATAGGGGCGGGACTAGCGGGAGGACCGGAGTTCTTC. The rearrangement uses TRBV19 and TRBJ2-1; 15 bases align to TRBD2. Germline V lookup: CDR1 LNHDA, CDR2 SQIVND (reference sequence). CDR3 length: 16 residues. J was trimmed by 14 bases and V by 1 base; bases with no gene match: 9.

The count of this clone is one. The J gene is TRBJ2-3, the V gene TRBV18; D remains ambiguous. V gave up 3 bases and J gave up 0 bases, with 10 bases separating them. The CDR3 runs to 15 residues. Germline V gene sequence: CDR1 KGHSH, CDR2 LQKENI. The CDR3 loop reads CASSPGAASTDTQYF. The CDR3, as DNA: TGTGCCAGCTCACCGGGCGCGGCTAGCACAGATACGCAGTATTTT.

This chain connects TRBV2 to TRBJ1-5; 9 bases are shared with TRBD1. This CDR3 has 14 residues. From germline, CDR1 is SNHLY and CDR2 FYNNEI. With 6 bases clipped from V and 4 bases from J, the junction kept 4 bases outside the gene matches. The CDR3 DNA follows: TGTGCCAGCAGACTCGGGACAGGGAATCAGCCCCAGCATTTT. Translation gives CASRLGTGNQPQHF.

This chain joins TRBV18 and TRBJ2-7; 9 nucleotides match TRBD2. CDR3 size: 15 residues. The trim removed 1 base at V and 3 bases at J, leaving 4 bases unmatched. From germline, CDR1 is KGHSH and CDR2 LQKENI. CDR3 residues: CASSPHPSGNYEQYF. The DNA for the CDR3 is TGTGCCAGCTCACCACATCCTAGCGGGAACTACGAGCAGTACTTC.

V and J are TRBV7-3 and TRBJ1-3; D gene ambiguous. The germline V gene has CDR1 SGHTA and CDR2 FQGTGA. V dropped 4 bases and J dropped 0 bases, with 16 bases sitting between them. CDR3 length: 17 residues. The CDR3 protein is CASSSVSAGYSGNTIYF. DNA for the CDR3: TGTGCCAGCAGCTCTGTATCGGCAGGATACTCTGGAAACACCATATATTTT.

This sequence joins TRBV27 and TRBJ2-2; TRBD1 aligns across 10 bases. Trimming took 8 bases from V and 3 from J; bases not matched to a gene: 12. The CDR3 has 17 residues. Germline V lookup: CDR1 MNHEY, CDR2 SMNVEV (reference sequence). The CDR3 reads CASAVRQGAGDTGELFF. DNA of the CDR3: TGTGCCAGCGCCGTTCGACAGGGGGCAGGTGACACCGGGGAGCTGTTTTTT.

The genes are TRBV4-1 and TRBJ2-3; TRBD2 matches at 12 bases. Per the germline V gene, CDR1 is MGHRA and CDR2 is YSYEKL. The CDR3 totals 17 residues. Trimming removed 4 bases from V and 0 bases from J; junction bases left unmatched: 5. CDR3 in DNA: TGCGCCAGCAGCCCTCTGGGGACTAGCGGGAGCACAGATACGCAGTATTTT. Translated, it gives CASSPLGTSGSTDTQYF.

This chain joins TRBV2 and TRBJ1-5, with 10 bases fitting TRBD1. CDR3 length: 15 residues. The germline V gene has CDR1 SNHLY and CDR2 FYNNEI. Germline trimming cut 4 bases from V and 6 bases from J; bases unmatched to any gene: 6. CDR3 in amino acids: CASSAGTGVVQPQHF. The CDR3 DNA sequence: TGTGCCAGCAGTGCTGGGACAGGGGTTGTTCAGCCCCAGCATTTT.

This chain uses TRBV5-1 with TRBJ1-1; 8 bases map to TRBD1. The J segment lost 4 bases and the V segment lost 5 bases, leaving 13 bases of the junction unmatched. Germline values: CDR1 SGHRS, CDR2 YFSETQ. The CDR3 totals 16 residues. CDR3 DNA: TGCGCCAGCAGAAGAGGACAGGGTAATTATGGCACTGAAGCTTTCTTT. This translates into CASRRGQGNYGTEAFF.

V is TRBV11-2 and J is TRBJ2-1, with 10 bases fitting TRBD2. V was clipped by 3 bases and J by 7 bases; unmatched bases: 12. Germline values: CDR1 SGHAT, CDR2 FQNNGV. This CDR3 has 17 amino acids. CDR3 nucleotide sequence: TGTGCCAGCAGCTTTCGATTAGCGGGAGGCAATTTAAATGAGCAGTTCTTC. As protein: CASSFRLAGGNLNEQFF.

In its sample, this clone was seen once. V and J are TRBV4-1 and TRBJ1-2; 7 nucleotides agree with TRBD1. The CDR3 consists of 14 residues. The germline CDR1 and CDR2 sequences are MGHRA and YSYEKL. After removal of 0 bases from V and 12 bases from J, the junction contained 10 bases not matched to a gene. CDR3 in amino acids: CASSQDRWDSLNTF. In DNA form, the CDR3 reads TGCGCCAGCAGCCAAGATCGGTGGGACAGCTTAAACACCTTC.

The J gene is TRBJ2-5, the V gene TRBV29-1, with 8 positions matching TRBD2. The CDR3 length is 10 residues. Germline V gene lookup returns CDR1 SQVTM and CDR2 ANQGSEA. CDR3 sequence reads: CAGGTETQYF. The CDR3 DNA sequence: TGCGCGGGGGGTACGGAGACCCAGTACTTC.

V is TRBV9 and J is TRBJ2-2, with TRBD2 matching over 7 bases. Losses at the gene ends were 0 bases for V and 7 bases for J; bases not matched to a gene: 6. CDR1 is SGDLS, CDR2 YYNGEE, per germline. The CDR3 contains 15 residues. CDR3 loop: CASSVGGRAIGELFF. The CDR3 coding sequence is TGTGCCAGCAGCGTAGGAGGGAGGGCAATCGGGGAGCTGTTTTTT.

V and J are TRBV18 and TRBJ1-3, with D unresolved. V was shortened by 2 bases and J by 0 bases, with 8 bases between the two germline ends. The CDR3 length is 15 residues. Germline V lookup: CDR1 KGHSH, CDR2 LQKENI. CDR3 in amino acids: CASSPKGISGNTIYF. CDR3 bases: TGTGCCAGCTCACCAAAGGGAATCTCTGGAAACACCATATATTTT.

CDR3 in amino acids: CASSHTWDGSYEQYF. The CDR3 coding sequence is TGTGCCAGCAGTCATACTTGGGACGGAAGCTACGAGCAGTACTTC. The chain links TRBV6-1 to TRBJ2-7; either TRBD1 or TRBD2 may fit D (5 bases each). Deletions cut 5 bases from V and 3 bases from J, with 17 bases between. There are 15 residues in the CDR3. Germline V gene data show CDR1 as MNHNS and CDR2 as SASEGT.